Shown below are 29 T cell receptor beta chains from a single sample sequenced in a study of blood T cell repertoires in COVID-19. The protocol was immunoSEQ multiplex PCR, while the TCRdb copy is restricted to in-frame clones and leaves out a portion. The sample lists 60,000 to 70,000 clones, around 88% occurring once. Sequencing was carried out using peripheral blood. Source of these receptors: a woman over 75 with active COVID-19.

The chain couples TRBV6-2 or TRBV6-3 to TRBJ1-3, with TRBD1 as a possible D gene (5 bases). The V gene's germline CDR1 is MNHEY and CDR2 SVGEGT. The CDR3 is made up of 15 amino acids. V gave up 2 bases and J gave up 0 bases, with 8 bases separating them. The CDR3 loop reads CASSYGAYSGNTIYF. CDR3 DNA: TGTGCCAGCAGTTACGGGGCCTACTCTGGAAACACCATATATTTT.

The V gene is TRBV18, the J gene TRBJ2-3; 7 bases are a match to TRBD1. The CDR3 contains 15 residues. J lost 3 bases, V lost 6 bases, and 9 bases had no gene match. In germline, CDR1 is KGHSH, CDR2 LQKENI. The CDR3 nucleotides read TGTGCCAGCTCCCAAGACAGGGTCTCGACAGATACGCAGTATTTT. This codes for CASSQDRVSTDTQYF.

CDR3 coding DNA: TGTGCCAGCAGCGCGACAGTTTATGAAAAACTGTTTTTT. This encodes CASSATVYEKLFF. The V and J genes are TRBV3-1 (or the pseudogene TRBV3-2) and TRBJ1-4, with a weak D call TRBD1 (5 bases). The CDR3 totals 13 residues. Trimming pared 5 bases from V and 6 bases from J, leaving 10 bases between. Per germline, CDR1 LGHDT and CDR2 YNNKEL (reference sequence).

The rearrangement uses TRBV5-8 and TRBJ2-7; 10 bases fit TRBD2. Germline CDR1 SGHTS, CDR2 YDEGEE. The CDR3 is 15 residues long. V dropped 3 bases and J dropped 1; count of bases not matched to a gene: 4. This chain's CDR3 is CASSWGLAFSYEQYF. CDR3 nucleotide sequence: TGTGCCAGCAGCTGGGGACTAGCGTTTTCCTACGAGCAGTACTTC.

The chain is built from TRBV3-1 (or the pseudogene TRBV3-2) and TRBJ2-3; TRBD2 is a possible D gene (5 bases). V lost 5 bases and J 2 bases, leaving 11 bases between the germline ends. This CDR3 contains 14 residues. CDR1 and CDR2 from the germline V gene are LGHDT and YNNKEL (reference sequence). The CDR3 reads CASSGERTTDTQYF. In DNA, the CDR3 is TGTGCCAGCAGCGGGGAGCGGACCACAGATACGCAGTATTTT.

The CDR3 DNA reads as TGTGCCAGCAGCCAATCAGGGCTTACGGGCAATCAGCCCCAGCATTTT. It encodes CASSQSGLTGNQPQHF. The chain uses TRBV4-2 and TRBJ1-5; D may be TRBD1 (5 bases). The CDR3 length is 16 residues. Germline V gene sequence: CDR1 LGHNA, CDR2 YNFKEQ. V was cut by 2 bases and J by 2 bases, with 13 bases left in between.

The J gene is TRBJ2-5, the V gene TRBV6-2 or TRBV6-3; 7 nucleotides match TRBD1. Looked up from germline, CDR1 is MNHEY and CDR2 is SVGEGT. The CDR3 totals 14 residues. The ends lost 6 bases at V and 5 bases at J; junction bases unmatched: 9. CDR3 residues: CASSLRGQRETQYF. CDR3 DNA: TGTGCCAGCAGCCTACGGGGACAGCGGGAGACCCAGTACTTC.

The chain links TRBV6-1 to TRBJ2-7; the match to TRBD1 covers 11 bases. There are 16 residues in the CDR3. Germline loops: CDR1 MNHNS, CDR2 SASEGT. V was pared by 3 bases and J by 0 bases, with 4 bases of the junction left unmatched. CDR3 nucleotides: TGTGCCAGCAGTGACCCCGGGACAGGGGGCTCCTACGAGCAGTACTTC. As protein: CASSDPGTGGSYEQYF.

The chain combines TRBV7-9 with TRBJ1-2; 10 bases are shared with TRBD1. CDR1 and CDR2 (germline): SEHNR, FQNEAQ (reference sequence). Trimming removed 2 bases from V and 7 bases from J; junction bases left unmatched: 7. The CDR3 is 15 amino acids. The CDR3 loop is CASSLLRQGAGGYTF. The CDR3 coding sequence is TGTGCCAGCAGCTTATTGAGACAGGGGGCTGGTGGCTACACCTTC.

V is TRBV7-9 and J is TRBJ1-1; TRBD1 aligns across 8 bases. The germline gives CDR1 SEHNR, CDR2 FQNEAQ (reference sequence). This CDR3 has 13 amino acids. V trimming: 11 bases; J trimming: 0 bases; junction bases outside the gene matches: 5. CDR3 in amino acids: CASGQGLNTEAFF. The CDR3 DNA follows: TGTGCCTCCGGACAGGGTTTGAACACTGAAGCTTTCTTT. Combining the CDR3 with reference TRBV7-9 and TRBJ1-1 gives the whole variable domain DTGVSQNPRHKITKRGQNVTFRCDPISEHNRLYWYRQTLGQGPEFLTYFQNEAQLEKSRLLSDRFSAERPKGSFSTLEIQRTEQGDSAMYLCASGQGLNTEAFFGQGTRLTVV.

This chain connects TRBV6-2 or TRBV6-3 to TRBJ1-2, with D tentatively TRBD1 (6 bases). CDR3 length: 13 residues. V was cut by 6 bases and J by 6 bases, with 14 bases left in between. Germline values: CDR1 MNHEY, CDR2 SVGEGT. CDR3 DNA sequence: TGTGCCAGCAGCGACCCAGGGGCAAATGGCTACACCTTC. Translation: CASSDPGANGYTF.

The rearrangement uses TRBV5-4 and TRBJ2-5; 10 bases fit TRBD1. Germline V gives CDR1 SGHNT, CDR2 YYREEE (reference sequence). The CDR3 has 14 amino acids. J gave up 7 bases and V 4 bases, and 7 bases lay outside the gene matches. CDR3 sequence: CASSRDRGAGTQYF. The DNA of the CDR3 is TGTGCCAGCAGCCGGGACAGGGGCGCCGGGACCCAGTACTTC.

The chain has TRBV27 and TRBJ1-3; the D is unclear. The CDR3 contains 15 residues. Germline assignment: CDR1 MNHEY and CDR2 SMNVEV (reference sequence). The V end lost 4 bases, the J end lost 2 bases, and 12 bases lay between the germline ends. CDR3 nucleotides: TGTGCCAGCAGTTCAGGCTGGCCGACTGGAAACACCATATATTTT. Encoded protein: CASSSGWPTGNTIYF.

V is TRBV9 and J is TRBJ2-5, with a tentative D call TRBD2 (5 bases). V was shortened by 4 bases and J by 5 bases, with 15 bases between the two germline ends. CDR3 length equals 14 residues. The V gene's germline CDR1 is SGDLS and CDR2 YYNGEE. Here the CDR3 DNA reads TGTGCCAGCAGCTCGGGATCTCCGTGGGAGACCCAGTACTTC. As protein: CASSSGSPWETQYF.

The rearrangement joins TRBV20-1 to TRBJ2-7, with a weak D call TRBD1 (6 bases). V lost 3 bases and J 1 base, leaving 7 bases between the germline ends. CDR1 and CDR2 (germline): DFQATT, SNEGSKA (reference sequence). The CDR3 consists of 12 residues. The CDR3 DNA reads TGCAGTGCTAGTGACAGGTCCTACGAGCAGTACTTC. Encoded protein: CSASDRSYEQYF.

CDR3 residues: CASSVEGQGTSGQYF. The CDR3 nucleotides read TGTGCCAGCAGTGTAGAGGGACAGGGTACTTCGGGGCAGTACTTC. The chain recombines TRBV2 with TRBJ2-7; TRBD1 matches 9 bases. This CDR3 contains 15 residues. V shed 4 bases, J shed 9 bases, and the junction held 13 bases outside the gene matches. Germline V gene lookup returns CDR1 SNHLY and CDR2 FYNNEI.

The chain joins TRBV7-9 to TRBJ2-5, with TRBD2 matching 15 bases. V lost 1 base to trimming and J lost 5 bases; unmatched junction nucleotides: 5. The CDR3 has 17 residues. Germline CDR1 is SEHNR and CDR2 is FQNEAQ (reference sequence). CDR3 nucleotides: TGTGCCAGCAGCTTAGGGACTAGCGGGGGGGCCCACGAGACCCAGTACTTC. Its translation: CASSLGTSGGAHETQYF.

The rearrangement joins TRBV7-2 to TRBJ2-1, with 12 bases fitting TRBD2. The germline V gene encodes CDR1 SGHTA and CDR2 FQGNSA. The V gene end was trimmed by 6 bases and the J gene end by 7 bases; junction bases not matched to a gene: 7. This CDR3 comprises 15 residues. The chain's CDR3 is CASREILAGGNEQFF. Written as DNA, the CDR3 is TGTGCCAGCAGGGAGATCCTAGCGGGGGGGAATGAGCAGTTCTTC.

The chain carries TRBV7-2 and TRBJ2-3; 8 positions agree with TRBD2. In germline, CDR1 is SGHTA, CDR2 FQGNSA. Trimming removed 5 bases from V and 1 base from J; junction bases left unmatched: 8. This CDR3 is 16 amino acids long. The chain's CDR3 is CASSPRNGGGTDTQYF. The CDR3 nucleotides read TGTGCCAGCAGCCCCCGGAACGGGGGGGGCACAGATACGCAGTATTTT.

The V call is TRBV5-1, the J call TRBJ2-7, with 8 bases matching TRBD2. With V trimmed by 3 bases and J by 0 bases, 8 bases remained unmatched. The CDR3 contains 16 residues. In germline, CDR1 is SGHRS, CDR2 YFSETQ. CDR3 residues: CASSYSSGVSSYEQYF. For the CDR3, the DNA is TGCGCCAGCAGCTACAGTAGCGGGGTAAGCTCCTACGAGCAGTACTTC.

The chain has TRBV2 and TRBJ1-2; D is unresolved. Trimming took 1 base from V and 4 from J, leaving 13 bases between them. Germline V gives CDR1 SNHLY, CDR2 FYNNEI. CDR3 length: 15 amino acids. This chain's CDR3 is CASSEGVGDFYGYTF. The CDR3 DNA is TGTGCCAGCAGTGAAGGAGTCGGGGATTTCTATGGCTACACCTTC.

This clone was recorded once. The chain combines TRBV6-5 with TRBJ2-3, with D tentatively TRBD2 (6 bases). This CDR3 region has 12 residues. V lost 5 bases and J lost 6, with 9 bases in between. Germline assignment: CDR1 MNHEY and CDR2 SVGAGI. CDR3 coding DNA: TGTGCCAGCAGTCCCGCGGGGGATACGCAGTATTTT. Translated, it gives CASSPAGDTQYF.

The rearrangement uses TRBV9 and TRBJ2-1; TRBD2 matches 12 bases. With 5 bases clipped from V and 6 bases from J, the junction kept 9 bases outside the gene matches. The CDR3 has 16 amino acids. Germline lookup yields CDR1 SGDLS and CDR2 YYNGEE. CDR3 region: CASRPSASGGANEQFF. Here the CDR3 DNA reads TGTGCCAGCAGGCCCTCCGCTAGCGGGGGGGCCAATGAGCAGTTCTTC.

The chain has TRBV4-3 and TRBJ2-7; weak D call: TRBD2 (5 bases). V gave up 0 bases and J gave up 7 bases, with 16 bases separating them. This CDR3 contains 15 residues. From germline, CDR1 is LGHNA and CDR2 YSLEER. The CDR3 DNA sequence: TGCGCCAGCAGCCAAGAACGCCACTATACGGGGGAGCAGTACTTC. Translating gives CASSQERHYTGEQYF.

The rearrangement joins TRBV9 to TRBJ1-6; the D is unclear. Germline values: CDR1 SGDLS, CDR2 YYNGEE. The CDR3 is 14 residues long. V lost 2 bases and J lost 8, with 11 bases in between. The CDR3 sequence: CASSVRAGDSPLHF. CDR3 sequence (DNA): TGTGCCAGCAGCGTGAGGGCTGGGGATTCACCCCTCCACTTT. Based on the CDR3 plus reference TRBV9 and TRBJ1-6, the full variable domain is DSGVTQTPKHLITATGQRVTLRCSPRSGDLSVYWYQQSLDQGLQFLIQYYNGEERAKGNILERFSAQQFPDLHSELNLSSLELGDSALYFCASSVRAGDSPLHFGNGTRLTVT.

The chain is built from TRBV6-6 and TRBJ2-1; the D gene could be TRBD1 or TRBD2 (5 bases each). The CDR3 has 12 residues. The germline CDR1 and CDR2 sequences are MNHNY and SVGAGI (reference sequence). Trimming pared 5 bases from V and 9 bases from J, leaving 11 bases between. The CDR3 loop reads CASSRGVGEQFF. Here the CDR3 DNA reads TGTGCCAGCAGTCGGGGCGTGGGTGAGCAGTTCTTC.

The chain employs TRBV9 and TRBJ1-1; 8 nucleotides match TRBD1. V shed 6 bases, J shed 4 bases, and the junction held 8 bases outside the gene matches. CDR1 and CDR2 (germline): SGDLS, YYNGEE. This CDR3 has 14 residues. Here the CDR3 reads CASTSGGRGTEAFF. CDR3 coding DNA: TGTGCCAGCACCTCAGGGGGCCGGGGCACTGAAGCTTTCTTT.

The chain employs TRBV9 and TRBJ2-3; 10 bases line up with TRBD2. Germline V CDR1 and CDR2: SGDLS, YYNGEE. This CDR3 has 17 amino acids. V was clipped by 0 bases and J by 1 base; unmatched bases: 5. CDR3 DNA sequence: TGTGCCAGCAGCGTAGGAGGGCTAGCGGGGGGCACAGATACGCAGTATTTT. Translating it yields CASSVGGLAGGTDTQYF.

The J gene is TRBJ2-7, the V gene TRBV7-8; 14 bases map to TRBD2. The junction had 6 bases not matched to a gene; V was cut back by 1 base and J by 7 bases. Looked up from germline, CDR1 is SGHVS and CDR2 is FQNEAQ. This CDR3 region has 16 residues. CDR3 coding DNA: TGTGCCAGCAGCTTAGGGAGACTAGCGGGGGGGAGTGAGCAGTACTTC. It encodes CASSLGRLAGGSEQYF.